These 7 T cell receptor beta chains share one sample of origin, sequenced in a study of T cells in localized non-small cell lung cancer. Generated by immunoSEQ multiplex PCR, the TCRdb table keeps only in-frame clones and is missing some. This repertoire shows tens of thousands of clones, about 90% found once; its top ten account for 0.85% to 1.4%. The sample consisted of peripheral blood, taken before any cancer treatment. The receptors shown here come from a woman aged 35-70 years with stage I lung adenocarcinoma.

Written as DNA, the CDR3 is TGTGCCAGCAGTGGAATGGGACAGGCCAATAGGCCCCAGCATTTT. Its translation: CASSGMGQANRPQHF. The chain recombines TRBV27 with TRBJ1-5; 8 bases fit TRBD1. Germline CDR1 reads MNHEY; CDR2 reads SMNVEV (reference sequence). The CDR3 consists of 15 residues. J gave up 9 bases and V 5 bases, and 12 bases lay outside the gene matches.

The J gene is TRBJ2-7, the V gene TRBV27; TRBD1 might be the D (5 bases). Germline assignment: CDR1 MNHEY and CDR2 SMNVEV (reference sequence). This CDR3 spans 13 amino acids. Trimming took off 6 bases at V and 2 bases at J, with 11 bases between the two ends. The CDR3 is CASSLQGPYEQYF. The CDR3 DNA reads TGTGCCAGCAGCCTTCAGGGTCCCTACGAGCAGTACTTC.

The chain combines TRBV19 with TRBJ1-5; 8 bases line up with TRBD1. The CDR3 totals 14 residues. Per germline, CDR1 LNHDA and CDR2 SQIVND (reference sequence). V was clipped by 3 bases and J by 7 bases; unmatched bases: 5. The CDR3 region is CASSMGQVDQPQHF. The DNA of the CDR3 is TGTGCCAGTAGTATGGGACAGGTGGACCAGCCCCAGCATTTT.

V gene TRBV10-3 combines with J gene TRBJ2-1; 9 bases map to TRBD2. The J segment lost 3 bases and the V segment lost 5 bases, leaving 8 bases of the junction unmatched. The CDR3 is 16 residues long. From germline, CDR1 is ENHRY and CDR2 SYGVKD. CDR3 in amino acids: CAISKIAGADYNEQFF. The DNA for the CDR3 is TGTGCCATCAGTAAGATAGCGGGAGCGGACTACAATGAGCAGTTCTTC.

This rearrangement joins TRBV28 to TRBJ1-5; unclear D gene. V lost 6 bases to trimming and J lost 5 bases, with 17 bases between them. The CDR3 is 15 residues long. Germline values: CDR1 MDHEN, CDR2 SYDVKM. CDR3 region: CASRLDGQSYQPQHF. The CDR3 nucleotides read TGTGCCAGCAGACTAGACGGCCAGTCCTATCAGCCCCAGCATTTT.

The chain uses TRBV28 and TRBJ2-5; 9 bases match TRBD1. Looked up from germline, CDR1 is MDHEN and CDR2 is SYDVKM. V gave up 8 bases and J gave up 4 bases; unmatched junction bases: 11. The CDR3 loop spans 15 amino acids. The CDR3 reads CASGSGGQGRETQYF. CDR3 DNA: TGTGCCAGCGGCAGTGGGGGACAGGGTCGAGAGACCCAGTACTTC.

The rearrangement joins TRBV10-3 to TRBJ1-3; the D is unclear. Trimming cost V 1 base and J 7 bases, with 11 bases left between them. The CDR3 is 14 amino acids. Germline V gene lookup returns CDR1 ENHRY and CDR2 SYGVKD. In nucleotides, the CDR3 is TGTGCCATCAGTGAGTGGGGTCCTCCGAACACCATATATTTT. Translated: CAISEWGPPNTIYF.